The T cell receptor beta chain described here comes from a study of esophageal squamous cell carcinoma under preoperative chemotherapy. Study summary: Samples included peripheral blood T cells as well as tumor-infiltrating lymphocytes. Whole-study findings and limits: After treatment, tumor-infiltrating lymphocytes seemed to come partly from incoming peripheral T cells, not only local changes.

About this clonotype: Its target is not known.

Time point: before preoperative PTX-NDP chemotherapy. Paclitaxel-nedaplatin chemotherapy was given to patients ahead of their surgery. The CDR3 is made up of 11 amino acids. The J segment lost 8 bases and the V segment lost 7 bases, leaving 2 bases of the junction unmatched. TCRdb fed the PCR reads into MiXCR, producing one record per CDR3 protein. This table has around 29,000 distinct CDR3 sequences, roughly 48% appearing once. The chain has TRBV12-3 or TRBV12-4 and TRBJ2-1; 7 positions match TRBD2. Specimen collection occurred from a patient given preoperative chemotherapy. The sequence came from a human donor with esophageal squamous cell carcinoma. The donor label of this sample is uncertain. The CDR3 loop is CASNAGDEQFF. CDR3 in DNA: TGTGCCAGCAATGCGGGAGATGAGCAGTTCTTC.